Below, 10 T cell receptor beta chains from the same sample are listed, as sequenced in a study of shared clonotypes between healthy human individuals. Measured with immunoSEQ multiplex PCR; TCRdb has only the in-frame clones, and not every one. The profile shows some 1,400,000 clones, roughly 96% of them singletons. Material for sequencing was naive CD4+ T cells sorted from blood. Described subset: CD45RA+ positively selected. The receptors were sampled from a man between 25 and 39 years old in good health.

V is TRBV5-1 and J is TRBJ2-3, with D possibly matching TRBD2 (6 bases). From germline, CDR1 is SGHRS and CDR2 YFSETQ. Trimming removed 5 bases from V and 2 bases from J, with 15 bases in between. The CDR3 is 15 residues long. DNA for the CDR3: TGCGCCAGCAGGAGGTGGGGGGTGGACACAGATACGCAGTATTTT. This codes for CASRRWGVDTDTQYF.

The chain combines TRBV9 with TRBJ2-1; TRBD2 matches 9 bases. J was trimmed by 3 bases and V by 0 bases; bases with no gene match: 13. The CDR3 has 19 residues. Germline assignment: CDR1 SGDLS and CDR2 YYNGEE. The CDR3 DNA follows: TGTGCCAGCAGCGTAGCTTTCGGTCTAGCGGGACGTGGCTACAATGAGCAGTTCTTC. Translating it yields CASSVAFGLAGRGYNEQFF.

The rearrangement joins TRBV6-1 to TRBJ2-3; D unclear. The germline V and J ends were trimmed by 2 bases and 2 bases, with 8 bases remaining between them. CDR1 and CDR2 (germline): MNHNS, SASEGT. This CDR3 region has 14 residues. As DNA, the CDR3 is TGTGCCAGCAGTGAAAGTAGTTTCACAGATACGCAGTATTTT. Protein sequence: CASSESSFTDTQYF.

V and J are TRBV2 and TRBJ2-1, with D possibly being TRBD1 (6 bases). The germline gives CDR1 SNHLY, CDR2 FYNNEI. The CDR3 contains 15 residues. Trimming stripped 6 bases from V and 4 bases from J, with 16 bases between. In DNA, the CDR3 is TGTGCCAGCAGAGTCTCCGGGACACCATACAATGAGCAGTTCTTC. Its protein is CASRVSGTPYNEQFF.

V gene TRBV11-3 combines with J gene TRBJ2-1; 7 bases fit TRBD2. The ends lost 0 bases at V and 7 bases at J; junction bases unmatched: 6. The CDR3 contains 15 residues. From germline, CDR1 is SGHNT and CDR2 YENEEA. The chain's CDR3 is CASSLDVAGLNEQFF. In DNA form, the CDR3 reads TGTGCCAGCAGCTTAGACGTAGCGGGCTTAAATGAGCAGTTCTTC.

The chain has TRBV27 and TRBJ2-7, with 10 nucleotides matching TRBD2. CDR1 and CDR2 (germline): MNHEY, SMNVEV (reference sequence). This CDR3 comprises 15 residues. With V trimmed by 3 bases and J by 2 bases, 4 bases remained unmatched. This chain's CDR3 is CASSFATSGTYEQYF. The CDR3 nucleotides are TGTGCCAGCAGTTTCGCAACTAGCGGGACCTACGAGCAGTACTTC.

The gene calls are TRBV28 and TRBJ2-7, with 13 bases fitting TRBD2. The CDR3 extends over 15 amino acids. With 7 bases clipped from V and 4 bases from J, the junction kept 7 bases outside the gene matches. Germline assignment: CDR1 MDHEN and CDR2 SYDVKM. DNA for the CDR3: TGTGCCAGCACCAAGGGGACTAGCGGGAAGTACGAGCAGTACTTC. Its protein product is CASTKGTSGKYEQYF.

The CDR3 nucleotides are TGTGCCAGCAGCCAAGTTCAAGCGGGAGGCGCCGGGGAGCTGTTTTTT. It codes for CASSQVQAGGAGELFF. V gene TRBV4-2 combines with J gene TRBJ2-2; 9 bases line up with TRBD2. Germline V gene lookup returns CDR1 LGHNA and CDR2 YNFKEQ. The CDR3 extends over 16 amino acids. The ends lost 1 base at V and 6 bases at J; junction bases unmatched: 6.

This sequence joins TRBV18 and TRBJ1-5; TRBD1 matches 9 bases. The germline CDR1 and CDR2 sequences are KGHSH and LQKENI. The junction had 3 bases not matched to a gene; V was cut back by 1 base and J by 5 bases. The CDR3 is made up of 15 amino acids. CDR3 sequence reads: CASSPQGTGHQPQHF. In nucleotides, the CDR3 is TGTGCCAGCTCACCACAAGGGACAGGGCATCAGCCCCAGCATTTT.

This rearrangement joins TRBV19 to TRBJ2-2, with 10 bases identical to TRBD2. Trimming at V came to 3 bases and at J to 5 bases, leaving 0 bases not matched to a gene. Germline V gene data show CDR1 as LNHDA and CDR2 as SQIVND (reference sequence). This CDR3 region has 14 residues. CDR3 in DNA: TGTGCCAGTAGTATTAGCGGGGGGACCGGGGAGCTGTTTTTT. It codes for CASSISGGTGELFF.